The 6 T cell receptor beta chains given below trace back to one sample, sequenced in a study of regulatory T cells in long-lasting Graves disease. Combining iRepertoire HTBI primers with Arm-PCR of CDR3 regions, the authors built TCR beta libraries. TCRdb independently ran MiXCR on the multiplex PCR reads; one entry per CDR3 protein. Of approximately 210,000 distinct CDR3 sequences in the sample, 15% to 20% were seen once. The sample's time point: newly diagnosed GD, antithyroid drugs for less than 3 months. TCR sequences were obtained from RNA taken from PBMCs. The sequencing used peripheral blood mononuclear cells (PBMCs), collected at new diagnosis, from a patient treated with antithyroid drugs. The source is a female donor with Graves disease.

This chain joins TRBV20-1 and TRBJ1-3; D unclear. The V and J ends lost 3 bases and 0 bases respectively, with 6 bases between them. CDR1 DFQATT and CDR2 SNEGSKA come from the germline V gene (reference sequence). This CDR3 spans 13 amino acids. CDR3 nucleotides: TGCAGTGCTAGGGGATCCTCTGGAAACACCATATATTTT. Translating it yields CSARGSSGNTIYF.

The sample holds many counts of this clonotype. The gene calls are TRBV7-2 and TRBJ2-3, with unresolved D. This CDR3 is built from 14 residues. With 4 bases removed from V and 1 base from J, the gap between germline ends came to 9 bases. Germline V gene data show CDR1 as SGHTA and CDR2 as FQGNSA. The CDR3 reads CASSYVSGTDTQYF. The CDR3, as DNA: TGTGCCAGCAGCTATGTATCCGGCACAGATACGCAGTATTTT.

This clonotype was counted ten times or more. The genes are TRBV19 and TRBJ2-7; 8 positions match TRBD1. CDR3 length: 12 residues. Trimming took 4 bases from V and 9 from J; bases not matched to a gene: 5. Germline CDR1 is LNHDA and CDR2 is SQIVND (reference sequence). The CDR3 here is CASSNPTGVQYF. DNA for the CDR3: TGTGCCAGTAGTAACCCGACAGGGGTGCAGTACTTC.

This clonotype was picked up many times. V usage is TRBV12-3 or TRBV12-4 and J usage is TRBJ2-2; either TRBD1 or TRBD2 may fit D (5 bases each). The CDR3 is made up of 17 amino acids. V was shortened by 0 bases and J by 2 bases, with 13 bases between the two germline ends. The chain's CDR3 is CASSLAPGRANTGELFF. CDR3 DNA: TGTGCCAGCAGTTTAGCGCCGGGACGGGCAAACACCGGGGAGCTGTTTTTT.

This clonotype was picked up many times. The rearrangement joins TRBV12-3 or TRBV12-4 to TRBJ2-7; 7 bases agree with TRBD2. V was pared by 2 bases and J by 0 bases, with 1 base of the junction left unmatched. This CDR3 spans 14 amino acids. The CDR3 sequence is CASSLSGVSYEQYF. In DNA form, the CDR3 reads TGTGCCAGCAGTTTAAGCGGGGTCTCCTACGAGCAGTACTTC.

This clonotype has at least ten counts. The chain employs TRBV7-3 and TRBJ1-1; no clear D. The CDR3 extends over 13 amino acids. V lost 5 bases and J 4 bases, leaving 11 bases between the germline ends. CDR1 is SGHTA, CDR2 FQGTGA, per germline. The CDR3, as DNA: TGTGCCAGCAGCAAAGGCTGGGGCACTGAAGCTTTCTTT. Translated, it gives CASSKGWGTEAFF.